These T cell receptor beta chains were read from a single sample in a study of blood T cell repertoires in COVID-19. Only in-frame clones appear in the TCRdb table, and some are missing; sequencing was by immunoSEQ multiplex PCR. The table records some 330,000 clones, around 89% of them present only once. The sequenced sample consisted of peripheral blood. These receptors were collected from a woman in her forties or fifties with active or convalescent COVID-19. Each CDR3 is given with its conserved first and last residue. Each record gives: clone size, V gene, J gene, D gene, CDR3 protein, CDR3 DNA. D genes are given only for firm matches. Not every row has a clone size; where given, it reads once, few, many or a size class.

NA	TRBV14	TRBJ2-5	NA	CASSPSQRYQETQYF	TGTGCCAGCAGCCCATCACAGCGGTACCAAGAGACCCAGTACTTC
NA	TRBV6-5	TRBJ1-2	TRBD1	CASSYSSTGAKSYTF	TGTGCCAGCAGTTACTCCTCTACAGGGGCCAAGAGCTACACCTTC
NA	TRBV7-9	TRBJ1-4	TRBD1	CASSSTGVNEKLFF	TGTGCCAGCAGCTCGACAGGGGTAAATGAAAAACTGTTTTTT
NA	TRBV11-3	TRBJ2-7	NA	CASSSRLGMGEQYF	TGTGCCAGCAGCTCACGACTAGGAATGGGTGAGCAGTACTTC
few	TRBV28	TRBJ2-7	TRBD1	CASSTGQGRYEQYF	TGTGCCAGCAGTACCGGACAGGGTCGCTACGAGCAGTACTTC
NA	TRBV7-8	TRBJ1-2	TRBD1	CASSPIRGMYGYTF	TGTGCCAGCAGCCCTATCAGGGGGATGTATGGCTACACCTTC
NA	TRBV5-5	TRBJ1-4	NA	CASSLGGDEKLFF	TGTGCCAGCAGCTTGGGGGGAGATGAAAAACTGTTTTTT
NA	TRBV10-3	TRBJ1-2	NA	CAISESNRAGYYGYTF	TGTGCCATCAGTGAGTCGAACAGGGCCGGCTACTATGGCTACACCTTC
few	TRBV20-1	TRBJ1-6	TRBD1	CSASVGQGNNSPLHF	TGCAGTGCTAGTGTGGGACAGGGGAATAATTCACCCCTCCACTTT
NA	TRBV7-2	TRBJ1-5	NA	CASSFGVPQPQHF	TGTGCCAGCAGCTTCGGGGTTCCTCAGCCCCAGCATTTT
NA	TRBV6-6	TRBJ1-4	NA	CASSYPLQGTNEKLFF	TGTGCCAGCAGCTACCCACTGCAGGGGACCAATGAAAAACTGTTTTTT
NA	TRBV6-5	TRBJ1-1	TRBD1	CASSWTGGSTGEAFF	TGTGCCAGCAGTTGGACAGGGGGTTCGACAGGTGAAGCTTTCTTT
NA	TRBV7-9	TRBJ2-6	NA	CASSLLPGANVLTF	TGTGCCAGCAGCTTACTCCCCGGGGCCAACGTCCTGACTTTC
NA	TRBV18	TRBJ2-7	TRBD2	CASSPGLAGVREQYF	TGTGCCAGCTCACCCGGACTAGCGGGAGTAAGGGAGCAGTACTTC
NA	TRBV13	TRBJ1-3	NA	CASSLRGGRNTIYF	TGTGCCAGCAGCCTCAGGGGTGGGAGAAACACCATATATTTT
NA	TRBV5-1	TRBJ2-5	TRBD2	CASSFDVAGGRETQYF	TGCGCCAGCAGCTTTGATGTTGCGGGGGGCAGGGAGACCCAGTACTTC
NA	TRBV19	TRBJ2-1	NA	CASNGVGRANEQFF	TGTGCCAGTAACGGGGTAGGGCGGGCGAATGAGCAGTTCTTC
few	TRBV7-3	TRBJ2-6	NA	CASSPGSSGANVLTF	TGTGCCAGCAGCCCAGGGTCCTCTGGGGCCAACGTCCTGACTTTC
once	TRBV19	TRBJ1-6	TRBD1	CASSSLTGGVWNSPLHF	TGTGCCAGTAGCTCCCTCACAGGGGGCGTCTGGAATTCACCCCTCCACTTT
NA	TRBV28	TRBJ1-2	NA	CASSVINYGYTF	TGTGCCAGCAGCGTTATTAACTATGGCTACACCTTC